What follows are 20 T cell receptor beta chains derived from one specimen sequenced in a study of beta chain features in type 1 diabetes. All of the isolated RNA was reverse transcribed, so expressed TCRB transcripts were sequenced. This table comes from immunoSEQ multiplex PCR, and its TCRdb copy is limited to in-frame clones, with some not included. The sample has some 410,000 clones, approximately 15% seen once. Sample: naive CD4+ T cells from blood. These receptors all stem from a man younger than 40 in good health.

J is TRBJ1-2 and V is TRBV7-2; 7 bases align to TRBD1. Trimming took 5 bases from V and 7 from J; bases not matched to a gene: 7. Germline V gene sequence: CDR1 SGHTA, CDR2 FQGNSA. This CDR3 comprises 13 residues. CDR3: CASSAHRGFGYTF. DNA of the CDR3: TGTGCCAGCAGCGCACACAGGGGTTTTGGCTACACCTTC.

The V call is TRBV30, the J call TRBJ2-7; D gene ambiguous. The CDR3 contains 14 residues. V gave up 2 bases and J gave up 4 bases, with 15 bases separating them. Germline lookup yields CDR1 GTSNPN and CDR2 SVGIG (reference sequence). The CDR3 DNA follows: TGTGCCTGGAGTCGACCCCGGCTTGGTTACGAGCAGTACGTC. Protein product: CAWSRPRLGYEQYV.

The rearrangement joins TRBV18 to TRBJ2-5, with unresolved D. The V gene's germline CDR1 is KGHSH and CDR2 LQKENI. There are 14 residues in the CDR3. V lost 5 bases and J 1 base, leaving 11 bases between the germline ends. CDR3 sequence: CASSSTGRQETQYF. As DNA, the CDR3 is TGTGCCAGCTCATCTACCGGTCGCCAAGAGACCCAGTACTTC.

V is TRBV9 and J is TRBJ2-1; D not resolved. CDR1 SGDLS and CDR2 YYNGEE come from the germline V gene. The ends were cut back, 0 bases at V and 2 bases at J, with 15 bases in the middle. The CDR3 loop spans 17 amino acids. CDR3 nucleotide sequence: TGTGCCAGCAGCGTAGCGGGCTTGGTGGGTACCTACAATGAGCAGTTCTTC. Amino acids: CASSVAGLVGTYNEQFF.

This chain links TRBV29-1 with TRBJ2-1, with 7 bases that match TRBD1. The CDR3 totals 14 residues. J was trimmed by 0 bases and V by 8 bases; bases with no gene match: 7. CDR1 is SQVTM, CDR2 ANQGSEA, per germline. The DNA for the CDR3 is TGCAGCACAGGAACAGGGGACTCCTACAATGAGCAGTTCTTC. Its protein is CSTGTGDSYNEQFF.

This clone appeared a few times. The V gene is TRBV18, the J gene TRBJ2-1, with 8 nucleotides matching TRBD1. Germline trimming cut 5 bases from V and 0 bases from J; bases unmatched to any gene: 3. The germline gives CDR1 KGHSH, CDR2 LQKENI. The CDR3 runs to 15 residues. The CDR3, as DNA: TGTGCCAGCTCAGGACAGGGAAGCTCCTACAATGAGCAGTTCTTC. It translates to CASSGQGSSYNEQFF. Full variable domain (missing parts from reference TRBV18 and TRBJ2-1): NAGVMQNPRHLVRRRGQEARLRCSPMKGHSHVYWYRQLPEEGLKFMVYLQKENIIDESGMPKERFSAEFPKEGPSILRIQQVVRGDSAAYFCASSGQGSSYNEQFFGPGTRLTVL.

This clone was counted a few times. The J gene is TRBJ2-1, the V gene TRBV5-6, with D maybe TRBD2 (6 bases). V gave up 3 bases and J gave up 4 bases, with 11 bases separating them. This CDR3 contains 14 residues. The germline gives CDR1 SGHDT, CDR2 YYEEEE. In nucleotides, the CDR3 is TGTGCCAGCAGCTCCGGGACTTCATACAATGAGCAGTTCTTC. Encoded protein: CASSSGTSYNEQFF.

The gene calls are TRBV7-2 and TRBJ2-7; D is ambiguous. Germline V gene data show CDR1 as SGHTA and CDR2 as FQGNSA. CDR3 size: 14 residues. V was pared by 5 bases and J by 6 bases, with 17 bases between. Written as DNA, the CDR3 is TGTGCCAGCAGCCCAGAGCTCAGGACCCCCGAGCAGTACGTC. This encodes CASSPELRTPEQYV.

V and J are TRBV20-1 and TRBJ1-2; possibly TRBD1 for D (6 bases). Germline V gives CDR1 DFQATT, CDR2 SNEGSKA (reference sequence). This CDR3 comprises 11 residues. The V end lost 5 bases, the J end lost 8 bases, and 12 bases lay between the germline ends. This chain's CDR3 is CSARDKWGYTF. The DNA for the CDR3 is TGCAGTGCTCGGGACAAGTGGGGCTACACCTTC.

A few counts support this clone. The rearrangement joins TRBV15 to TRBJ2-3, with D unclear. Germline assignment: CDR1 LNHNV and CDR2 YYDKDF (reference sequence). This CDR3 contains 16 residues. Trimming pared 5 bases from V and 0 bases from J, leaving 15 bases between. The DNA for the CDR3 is TGTGCCACCAGCGGTGGGGTAACGCCTAGCACAGATACGCAGTATTTT. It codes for CATSGGVTPSTDTQYF.

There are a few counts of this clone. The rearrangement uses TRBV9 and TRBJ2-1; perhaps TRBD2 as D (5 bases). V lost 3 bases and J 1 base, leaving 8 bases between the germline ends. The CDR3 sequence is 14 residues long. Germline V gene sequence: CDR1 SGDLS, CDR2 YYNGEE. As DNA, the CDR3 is TGTGCCAGCAGCGCCAGCGGATCCTACAATGAGCAGTTCTTC. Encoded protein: CASSASGSYNEQFF.

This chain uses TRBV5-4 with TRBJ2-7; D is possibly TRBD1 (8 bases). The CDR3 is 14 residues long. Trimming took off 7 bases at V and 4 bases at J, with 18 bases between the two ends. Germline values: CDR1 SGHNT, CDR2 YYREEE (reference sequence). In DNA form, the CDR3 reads TGTGCCAGCGGCCGACAGGGGAGGGCATACGAGCAGTACTTC. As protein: CASGRQGRAYEQYF.

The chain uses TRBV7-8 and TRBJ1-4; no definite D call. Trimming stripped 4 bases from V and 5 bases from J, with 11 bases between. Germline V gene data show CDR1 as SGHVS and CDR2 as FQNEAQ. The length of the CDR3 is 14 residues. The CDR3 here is CASSSEGTNEKLFF. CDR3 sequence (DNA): TGTGCCAGCAGCTCGGAGGGTACCAATGAAAAACTGTTTTTT. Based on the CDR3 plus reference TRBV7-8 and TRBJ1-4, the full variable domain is GAGVSQSPRYKVAKRGQDVALRCDPISGHVSLFWYQQALGQGPEFLTYFQNEAQLDKSGLPSDRFFAERPEGSVSTLKIQRTQQEDSAVYLCASSSEGTNEKLFFGSGTQLSVL.

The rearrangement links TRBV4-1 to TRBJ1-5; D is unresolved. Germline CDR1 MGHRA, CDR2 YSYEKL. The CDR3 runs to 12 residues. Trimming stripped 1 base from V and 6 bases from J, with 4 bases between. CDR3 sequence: CASSQAGQPQHF. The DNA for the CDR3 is TGCGCCAGCAGCCAAGCTGGTCAGCCCCAGCATTTT.

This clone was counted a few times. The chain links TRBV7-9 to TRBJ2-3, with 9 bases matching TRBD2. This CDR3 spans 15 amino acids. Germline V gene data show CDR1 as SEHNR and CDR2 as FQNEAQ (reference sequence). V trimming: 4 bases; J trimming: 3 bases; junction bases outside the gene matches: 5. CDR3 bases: TGTGCCAGCAGCTCCAACGGACTAGCGACAGATACGCAGTATTTT. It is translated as CASSSNGLATDTQYF. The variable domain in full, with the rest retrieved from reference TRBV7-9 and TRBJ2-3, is DTGVSQNPRHKITKRGQNVTFRCDPISEHNRLYWYRQTLGQGPEFLTYFQNEAQLEKSRLLSDRFSAERPKGSFSTLEIQRTEQGDSAMYLCASSSNGLATDTQYFGPGTRLTVL.

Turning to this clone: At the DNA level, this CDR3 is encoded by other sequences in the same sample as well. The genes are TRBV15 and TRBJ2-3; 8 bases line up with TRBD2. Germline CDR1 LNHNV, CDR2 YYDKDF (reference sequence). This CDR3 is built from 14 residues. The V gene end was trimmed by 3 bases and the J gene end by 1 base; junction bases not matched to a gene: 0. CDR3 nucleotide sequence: TGTGCCACCAGCAGGCGGGGGGGCACAGATACGCAGTATTTT. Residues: CATSRRGGTDTQYF.

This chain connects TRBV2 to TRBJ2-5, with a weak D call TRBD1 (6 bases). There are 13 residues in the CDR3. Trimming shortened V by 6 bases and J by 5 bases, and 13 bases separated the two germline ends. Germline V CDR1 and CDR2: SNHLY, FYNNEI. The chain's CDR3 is CASRFRGSETQYF. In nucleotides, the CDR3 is TGTGCCAGCAGATTCAGGGGCTCGGAGACCCAGTACTTC. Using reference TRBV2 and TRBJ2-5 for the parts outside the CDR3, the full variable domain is EPEVTQTPSHQVTQMGQEVILRCVPISNHLYFYWYRQILGQKVEFLVSFYNNEISEKSEIFDDQFSVERPDGSNFTLKIRSTKLEDSAMYFCASRFRGSETQYFGPGTRLLVL.

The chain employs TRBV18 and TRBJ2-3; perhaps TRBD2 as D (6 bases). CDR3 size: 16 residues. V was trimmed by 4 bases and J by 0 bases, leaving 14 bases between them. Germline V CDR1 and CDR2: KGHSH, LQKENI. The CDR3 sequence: CASSLTRDLSTDTQYF. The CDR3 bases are TGTGCCAGCTCACTCACCCGGGACTTAAGCACAGATACGCAGTATTTT.

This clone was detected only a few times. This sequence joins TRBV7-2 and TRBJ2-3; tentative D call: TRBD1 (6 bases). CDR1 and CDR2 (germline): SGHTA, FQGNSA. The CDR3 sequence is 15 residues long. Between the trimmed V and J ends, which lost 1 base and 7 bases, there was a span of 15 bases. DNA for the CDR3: TGTGCCAGCAGCTTAGTAGTGGGGGCTGGGTATACGCAGTATTTT. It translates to CASSLVVGAGYTQYF.

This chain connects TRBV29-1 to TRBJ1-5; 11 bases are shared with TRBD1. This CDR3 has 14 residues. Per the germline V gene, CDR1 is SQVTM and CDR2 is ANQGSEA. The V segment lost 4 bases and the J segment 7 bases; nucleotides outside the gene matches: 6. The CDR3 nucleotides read TGCAGCGTTGCTACCGGGACAGGGGGGCAGCCCCAGCATTTT. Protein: CSVATGTGGQPQHF.